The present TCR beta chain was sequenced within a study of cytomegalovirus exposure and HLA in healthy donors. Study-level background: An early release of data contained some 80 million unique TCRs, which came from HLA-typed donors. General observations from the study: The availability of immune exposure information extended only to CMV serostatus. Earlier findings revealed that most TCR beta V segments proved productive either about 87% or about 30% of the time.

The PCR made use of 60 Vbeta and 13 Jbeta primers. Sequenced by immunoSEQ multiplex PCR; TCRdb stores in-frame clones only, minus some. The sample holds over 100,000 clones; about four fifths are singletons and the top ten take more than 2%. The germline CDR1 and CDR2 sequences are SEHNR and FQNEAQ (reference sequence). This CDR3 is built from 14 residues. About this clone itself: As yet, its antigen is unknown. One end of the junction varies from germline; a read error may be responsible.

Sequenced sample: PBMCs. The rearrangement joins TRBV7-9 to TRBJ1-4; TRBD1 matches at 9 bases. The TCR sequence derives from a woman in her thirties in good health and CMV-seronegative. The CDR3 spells CSSSLGTGNEKLFF. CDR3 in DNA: TGTTCCAGCAGCCTAGGGACAGGGAACGAGAAACTGTTTTTT.